The sequence of this T cell receptor beta chain was determined in a study of regulatory T cells in long-lasting Graves disease. Construction of TCR beta libraries relied on iRepertoire HTBI primers and on Arm-PCR targeting CDR3 regions. A single record per CDR3 protein comes from TCRdb applying MiXCR to the multiplex PCR reads. The sample carries some 340,000 distinct CDR3 sequences, 20% to 25% recorded once. In this sample, this clonotype turned up many times. As for time point: persistent/refractory GD, antithyroid drugs over 5 years with positive TRAb. Isolated PBMC RNA provided the starting material for the TCR library. CDR3 length: 13 amino acids. CDR1 is SNHLY and CDR2 is FYNNEI in the germline V gene. J gave up 7 bases and V 7 bases, and 5 bases lay outside the gene matches.

This clonotype was sampled from a woman between 35 and 50 years old with Graves disease. The chain recombines TRBV2 with TRBJ1-4; 8 bases fit TRBD1. The specimen was peripheral blood mononuclear cells (PBMCs), collected when the disease was refractory, from a patient treated with antithyroid drugs. CDR3: CASTYTGGEKLFF. The CDR3 bases are TGTGCCAGCACCTATACAGGGGGTGAAAAACTGTTTTTT.